The next 2 T cell receptor beta chains were all read from a single sample in a study of blood T cell repertoires in COVID-19. The assay was immunoSEQ multiplex PCR, and TCRdb's table has in-frame clones only and misses some. Of about 73,000 clones in the sample, around 88% were seen once. The specimen sequenced was peripheral blood. The receptors come from a man over 45 with active COVID-19.

The chain has TRBV3-1 (or the pseudogene TRBV3-2) and TRBJ2-5; D might be TRBD1 (5 bases). Trimming removed 3 bases at V and 2 bases at J, with 16 bases between. There are 16 residues in the CDR3. Germline assignment: CDR1 LGHDT and CDR2 YNNKEL (reference sequence). The CDR3 protein is CASSHRQQGYQETQYF. DNA for the CDR3: TGTGCCAGCAGCCACAGACAGCAAGGATATCAAGAGACCCAGTACTTC.

The V and J genes are TRBV9 and TRBJ2-7; 12 nucleotides align to TRBD2. CDR3 length: 16 amino acids. J was trimmed by 3 bases and V by 2 bases; bases with no gene match: 6. Germline loops: CDR1 SGDLS, CDR2 YYNGEE. The CDR3 DNA sequence: TGTGCCAGCAGCGTGGATCTAGCGGGAGGGATCTACGAGCAGTACTTC. This codes for CASSVDLAGGIYEQYF.